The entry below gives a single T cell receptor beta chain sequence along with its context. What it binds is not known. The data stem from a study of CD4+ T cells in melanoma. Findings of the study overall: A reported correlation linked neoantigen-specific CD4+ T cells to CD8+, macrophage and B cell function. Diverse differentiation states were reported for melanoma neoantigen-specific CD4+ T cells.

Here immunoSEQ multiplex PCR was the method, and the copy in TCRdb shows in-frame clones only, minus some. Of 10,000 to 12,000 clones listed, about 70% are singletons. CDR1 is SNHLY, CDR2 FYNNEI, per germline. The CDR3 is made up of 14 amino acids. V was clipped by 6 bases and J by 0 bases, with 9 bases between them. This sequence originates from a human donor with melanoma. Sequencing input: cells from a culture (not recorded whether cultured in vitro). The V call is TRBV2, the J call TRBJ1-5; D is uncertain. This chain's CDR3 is CASSPMFSNQPQHF. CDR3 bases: TGTGCCAGCAGCCCCATGTTTAGCAATCAGCCCCAGCATTTT.